One sample yielded the 11 T cell receptor beta chains listed below, sequenced in a study of siplizumab effects on memory and regulatory T cells. Sequencing was performed with immunoSEQ multiplex PCR; in TCRdb, only in-frame clones are kept and a portion is missing. The data show some 100,000 clones, 80% to 95% seen once. Sequenced material: non-Treg CD4+ T cells sorted from blood. These TCRs come from a human donor in good health.

J is TRBJ2-2 and V is TRBV30, with D hard to call. Germline V gives CDR1 GTSNPN, CDR2 SVGIG (reference sequence). This CDR3 has 11 amino acids. The germline V and J ends were trimmed by 2 bases and 7 bases, with 5 bases remaining between them. CDR3 DNA: TGTGCCTGGAGTAGAGTCGGGGAGCTGTTTTTT. Protein product: CAWSRVGELFF.

V usage is TRBV5-6 and J usage is TRBJ1-4; weak D call: TRBD1 (6 bases). Germline loops: CDR1 SGHDT, CDR2 YYEEEE. The CDR3 contains 15 residues. Trimming removed 2 bases at V and 4 bases at J, with 12 bases between. CDR3 residues: CASSLRQAINEKLFF. The CDR3 region has the DNA TGTGCCAGCAGCTTAAGACAGGCGATTAATGAAAAACTGTTTTTT.

The chain uses TRBV7-9 and TRBJ1-6, with D maybe TRBD1 (6 bases). The CDR3 covers 13 residues. Trimming left V 4 bases short and J 7 bases short, with 8 bases between. Germline-derived CDR1 and CDR2 are SEHNR and FQNEAQ (reference sequence). CDR3 protein: CASSWDTNSPLHF. CDR3 nucleotides: TGTGCCAGCAGCTGGGACACAAATTCACCCCTCCACTTT.

The V and J genes are TRBV6-6 and TRBJ1-2; possible D gene TRBD1, 6 bases. V was pared by 2 bases and J by 6 bases, with 10 bases between. Germline CDR1 and CDR2: MNHNY and SVGAGI (reference sequence). The CDR3 extends over 13 amino acids. The CDR3 region is CASSYQRGHGYTF. CDR3 sequence (DNA): TGTGCCAGCAGTTACCAGCGGGGGCATGGCTACACCTTC.

This clone appeared a few times. The chain employs TRBV5-1 and TRBJ2-7; possible D gene TRBD2, 6 bases. V was cut by 3 bases and J by 5 bases, with 12 bases left in between. The CDR3 contains 13 residues. Germline-derived CDR1 and CDR2 are SGHRS and YFSETQ. The CDR3 spells CASSSEGRDEQYF. CDR3 coding DNA: TGCGCCAGCAGCTCGGAGGGCCGGGACGAGCAGTACTTC.

The CDR3 region is CSVTTGTGGQYGYTF. CDR3 nucleotide sequence: TGCAGCGTTACTACCGGGACAGGGGGCCAGTATGGCTACACCTTC. The chain carries TRBV29-1 and TRBJ1-2, with TRBD1 identical over 12 bases. The V gene end was trimmed by 5 bases and the J gene end by 5 bases; junction bases not matched to a gene: 9. Germline V gives CDR1 SQVTM, CDR2 ANQGSEA. CDR3 length: 15 residues.

The V gene is TRBV6-1, the J gene TRBJ2-1, with D unclear. Germline V gene sequence: CDR1 MNHNS, CDR2 SASEGT. CDR3 length equals 13 residues. V shed 6 bases and J shed 0 bases, with 6 bases lying between them. The CDR3 region has the DNA TGTGCCAGCAGGACAAACTCCTACAATGAGCAGTTCTTC. It specifies CASRTNSYNEQFF.

This clone occurred a few times. V usage is TRBV30 and J usage is TRBJ1-5, with a weak D call TRBD1 (6 bases). The CDR3 has 15 residues. V lost 3 bases and J 4 bases, leaving 16 bases between the germline ends. CDR1 and CDR2 from the germline V gene are GTSNPN and SVGIG (reference sequence). The CDR3 nucleotides read TGTGCCTGGAGCACGACAGGTGGAGGGAATCAGCCCCAGCATTTT. Its translation: CAWSTTGGGNQPQHF.

The chain recombines TRBV6-5 with TRBJ1-2; TRBD1 matches at 7 bases. The ends lost 6 bases at V and 4 bases at J; junction bases unmatched: 8. The CDR3 has 14 residues. CDR1 is MNHEY, CDR2 SVGAGI, per germline. The CDR3, as DNA: TGTGCCAGCAGCCGGGACAGAAACTCCTATGGCTACACCTTC. The encoded protein is CASSRDRNSYGYTF.

This sequence joins TRBV9 and TRBJ2-3; tentative D call: TRBD2 (6 bases). Germline-derived CDR1 and CDR2 are SGDLS and YYNGEE. The CDR3 has 18 amino acids. V was shortened by 4 bases and J by 1 base, with 22 bases between the two germline ends. The CDR3 loop is CASSLSAGSIGRTDTQYF. DNA for the CDR3: TGTGCCAGCAGCTTAAGCGCGGGATCAATAGGACGCACAGATACGCAGTATTTT.

The V and J genes are TRBV6-5 and TRBJ2-4, with D tentatively TRBD1 or TRBD2 (5 bases each). Trimming cost V 8 bases and J 6 bases, with 14 bases left between them. CDR3 size: 13 residues. Germline-derived CDR1 and CDR2 are MNHEY and SVGAGI. For the CDR3, the DNA is TGTGCCAGCGGGTGGGACGGAGTAAACATTCAGTACTTC. Protein product: CASGWDGVNIQYF.